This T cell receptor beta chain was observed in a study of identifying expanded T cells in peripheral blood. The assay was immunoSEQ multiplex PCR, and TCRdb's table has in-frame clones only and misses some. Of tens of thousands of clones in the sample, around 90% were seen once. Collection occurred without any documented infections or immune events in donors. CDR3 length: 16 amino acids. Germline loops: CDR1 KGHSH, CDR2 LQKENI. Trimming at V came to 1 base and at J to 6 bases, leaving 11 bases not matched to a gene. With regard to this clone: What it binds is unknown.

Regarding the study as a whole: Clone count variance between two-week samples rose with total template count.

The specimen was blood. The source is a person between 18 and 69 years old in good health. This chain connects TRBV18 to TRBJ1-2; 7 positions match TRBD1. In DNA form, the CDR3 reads TGTGCCAGCTCACCACTCTCTGTAGTTGACAGGGATGGCTACACCTTC. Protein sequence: CASSPLSVVDRDGYTF.